These 8 T cell receptor beta chains share one sample of origin, sequenced in a study of blood T cell repertoires in COVID-19. Produced via immunoSEQ multiplex PCR; TCRdb's table is partial and in-frame only. Altogether around 170,000 clones are present, roughly four fifths being singletons, with the ten largest covering 13% to 15%. The sample taken for sequencing was peripheral blood. The receptors were sampled from a man aged 25-40 years with active or convalescent COVID-19.

This chain connects TRBV7-9 to TRBJ1-2; D might be TRBD1 (5 bases). The CDR3 contains 15 residues. Deletions cut 2 bases from V and 5 bases from J, with 15 bases between. From germline, CDR1 is SEHNR and CDR2 FQNEAQ (reference sequence). The CDR3 loop reads CASSLSVDSGYGYTF. The CDR3 nucleotides are TGTGCCAGCAGCTTATCAGTCGACAGTGGGTATGGCTACACCTTC.

This chain uses TRBV7-2 with TRBJ1-5; a possible D gene is TRBD1 (5 bases). The CDR3 is 14 residues long. The germline gives CDR1 SGHTA, CDR2 FQGNSA. The V end was cut by 5 bases, the J end by 7 bases, with 15 bases between. CDR3 coding DNA: TGTGCCAGCAGCCAAGCAGGGCCGGGCCAGCCCCAGCATTTT. Encoded protein: CASSQAGPGQPQHF. Full variable domain (missing parts from reference TRBV7-2 and TRBJ1-5): GAGVSQSPSNKVTEKGKDVELRCDPISGHTALYWYRQSLGQGLEFLIYFQGNSAPDKSGLPSDRFSAERTGGSVSTLTIQRTQQEDSAVYLCASSQAGPGQPQHFGDGTRLSIL.

This clone has just a few counts. This sequence joins TRBV10-1 and TRBJ2-1, with 7 bases matching TRBD2. Germline V gene lookup returns CDR1 WNHNN and CDR2 SYGVQD (reference sequence). J lost 4 bases, V lost 3 bases, and 15 bases had no gene match. The CDR3 length is 18 residues. The CDR3 nucleotides are TGCGCCAGCAGTGATTTAGGCGGGAGTAATGTGGGATACAATGAGCAGTTCTTC. Protein: CASSDLGGSNVGYNEQFF.

The V and J genes are TRBV6-5 and TRBJ2-7, with 10 bases fitting TRBD1. The V gene end was trimmed by 6 bases and the J gene end by 5 bases; junction bases not matched to a gene: 10. Germline lookup yields CDR1 MNHEY and CDR2 SVGAGI. The CDR3 is 15 residues long. CDR3 amino acids: CASRTDRGAPNEQYF. As DNA, the CDR3 is TGTGCCAGCAGGACGGACAGGGGGGCCCCCAACGAGCAGTACTTC.

The chain joins TRBV24-1 to TRBJ2-1; 11 bases agree with TRBD2. This CDR3 has 17 residues. Trimming cost V 3 bases and J 9 bases; bases outside gene matches: 12. Per the germline V gene, CDR1 is KGHDR and CDR2 is SFDVKD. CDR3 sequence reads: CATSDGGSGGARAEQFF. The DNA for the CDR3 is TGTGCCACCAGTGATGGGGGTAGCGGGGGGGCAAGGGCTGAGCAGTTCTTC.

The rearrangement uses TRBV4-3 and TRBJ1-5, with 8 bases identical to TRBD1. The CDR3 is 14 residues long. CDR1 and CDR2 from the germline V gene are LGHNA and YSLEER. V lost 1 base to trimming and J lost 6 bases; unmatched junction nucleotides: 2. This CDR3 reads CASSQGTGSQPQHF. The CDR3, as DNA: TGCGCCAGCAGCCAAGGGACAGGGTCTCAGCCCCAGCATTTT.

This chain joins TRBV10-3 and TRBJ2-2; 8 bases are shared with TRBD1. Trimming at V came to 11 bases and at J to 5 bases, leaving 16 bases not matched to a gene. Per the germline V gene, CDR1 is ENHRY and CDR2 is SYGVKD. The CDR3 consists of 16 residues. Written as DNA, the CDR3 is TGTGCCGCACGGGGCTTACAGGGGGGACGGACCGGGGAGCTGTTTTTT. Translation: CAARGLQGGRTGELFF.

V gene TRBV29-1 combines with J gene TRBJ1-6; D is possibly TRBD1 (5 bases). The CDR3 is made up of 13 amino acids. V lost 4 bases, J lost 9 bases, and 13 bases lay in between. CDR1 and CDR2 (germline): SQVTM, ANQGSEA. In DNA form, the CDR3 reads TGCAGCGTTGTTCAGGGTTTCGGTTCACCCCTCCACTTT. This encodes CSVVQGFGSPLHF.